The 23 T cell receptor beta chains in this list originate from one sample, sequenced in a study of early T cells in non-severe SARS-CoV-2 infection (dated by TCRdb to 2020 to 2023). The library was obtained by 5' RACE. Sequencing instrument: NextSeq 500. The public reads were run again by TCRdb, first through fastp at Q25 and then through MiXCR, and only productive beta chains were kept. Every CDR3 protein is listed once, alongside the most common genes and DNA of its rows. For this sample there are more than 55,000 distinct CDR3 sequences; about an eighth appear just once. Around 5.1% of the sample goes to the ten largest clones. Sequencing input: whole blood. The receptor set was obtained from an adult who was a healthcare worker with PCR-confirmed SARS-CoV-2 infection or an uninfected control (not recorded which).

This clonotype has a count of ten or more. The V gene is TRBV6-5, the J gene TRBJ2-7; D may be TRBD1 or TRBD2 (5 bases each). The CDR3 contains 16 residues. V was cut by 0 bases and J by 5 bases, with 17 bases left in between. In germline, CDR1 is MNHEY, CDR2 SVGAGI. CDR3: CASSYSIQGTGNEQYF. In DNA form, the CDR3 reads TGTGCCAGCAGTTACTCGATCCAAGGGACGGGGAACGAGCAGTACTTC.

This clonotype was detected only a few times. The chain links TRBV30 to TRBJ2-6; TRBD1 is a possible D gene (5 bases). CDR1 is GTSNPN, CDR2 SVGIG, per germline (reference sequence). Trimming left V 8 bases short and J 4 bases short, with 12 bases between. The CDR3 consists of 13 residues. The CDR3 spells CAGRGKGANVLTF. DNA of the CDR3: TGTGCCGGAAGGGGCAAGGGGGCCAACGTCCTGACTTTC.

This clonotype came up a few times. This chain links TRBV5-1 with TRBJ2-7; 9 bases line up with TRBD1. CDR1 and CDR2 from the germline V gene are SGHRS and YFSETQ. Trimming took 3 bases from V and 0 from J; bases not matched to a gene: 1. The CDR3 covers 14 residues. The CDR3 nucleotides are TGCGCCAGCAGCTGGGACAGGGCCTCCTACGAGCAGTACTTC. Translating gives CASSWDRASYEQYF.

This clonotype was counted many times. The gene calls are TRBV13 and TRBJ2-4; the D gene is possibly TRBD2 (5 bases). The CDR3 extends over 15 amino acids. Germline CDR1 is PRHDT and CDR2 is FYEKMQ (reference sequence). V lost 1 base to trimming and J lost 3 bases, with 10 bases between them. The CDR3 DNA sequence: TGTGCCAGCAGCTTAGTGCGGGCGGACAAAAACATTCAGTACTTC. It yields the protein CASSLVRADKNIQYF.

This clonotype has a handful of counts. The chain joins TRBV6-2 or TRBV6-3 to TRBJ1-1; D call uncertain. Trimming took off 0 bases at V and 3 bases at J, with 8 bases between the two ends. CDR3 size: 14 residues. Germline-derived CDR1 and CDR2 are MNHEY and SVGEGT. The CDR3 nucleotides read TGTGCCAGCAGTTACTCGGAAGGCCACACTGAAGCTTTCTTT. Amino acids: CASSYSEGHTEAFF.

This clonotype was recorded at least ten times. J is TRBJ2-3 and V is TRBV20-1, with D possibly matching TRBD2 (7 bases). V was clipped by 5 bases and J by 3 bases, with 12 bases between them. This CDR3 has 13 amino acids. Germline V gene lookup returns CDR1 DFQATT and CDR2 SNEGSKA (reference sequence). CDR3 sequence (DNA): TGCAGTGCTGAGGGGGGGGGAACAGATACGCAGTATTTT. This translates into CSAEGGGTDTQYF.

The V call is TRBV5-1, the J call TRBJ1-1; no clear D. V lost 1 base to trimming and J lost 0 bases, with 10 bases between them. The CDR3 contains 15 residues. The germline CDR1 and CDR2 sequences are SGHRS and YFSETQ. The CDR3 reads CASSLTTPMNTEAFF. The CDR3 DNA is TGCGCCAGCAGCTTGACAACCCCCATGAACACTGAAGCTTTCTTT.

The chain recombines TRBV11-1 with TRBJ2-5; maybe TRBD1 (5 bases). The CDR3 is 14 residues long. Germline CDR1 SGHAT, CDR2 FQDESV (reference sequence). Trimming cost V 5 bases and J 4 bases, with 14 bases left between them. CDR3 amino acids: CASSPPGAAETQYF. CDR3 nucleotides: TGTGCCAGCAGCCCCCCTGGGGCCGCAGAGACCCAGTACTTC.

The rearrangement uses TRBV9 and TRBJ2-4; D may be TRBD1 or TRBD2 (5 bases each). Between the trimmed V and J ends, which lost 0 bases and 8 bases, there was a span of 15 bases. Germline values: CDR1 SGDLS, CDR2 YYNGEE. The CDR3 totals 15 residues. The CDR3 nucleotides read TGTGCCAGCAGCGTAGAAGGGGCCACGGGGTACATTCAGTACTTC. Translating it yields CASSVEGATGYIQYF. Combining the CDR3 with reference TRBV9 and TRBJ2-4 gives the whole variable domain DSGVTQTPKHLITATGQRVTLRCSPRSGDLSVYWYQQSLDQGLQFLIQYYNGEERAKGNILERFSAQQFPDLHSELNLSSLELGDSALYFCASSVEGATGYIQYFGAGTRLSVL.

The sample holds many counts of this clonotype. The V call is TRBV7-9, the J call TRBJ2-6; D remains ambiguous. V lost 0 bases and J 6 bases, leaving 12 bases between the germline ends. CDR1 and CDR2 from the germline V gene are SEHNR and FQNEAQ (reference sequence). CDR3 length: 16 residues. The DNA for the CDR3 is TGTGCCAGCAGCTTAGCGCGAGGCCTAGAGGCCAACGTCCTGACTTTC. Its protein product is CASSLARGLEANVLTF.

Only a few counts were recorded for this clonotype. The CDR3 region is CASSLARASGAYEQYF. DNA for the CDR3: TGTGCCAGCAGCTTGGCCCGGGCTAGCGGGGCCTACGAGCAGTACTTC. The chain employs TRBV5-5 and TRBJ2-7; the match to TRBD2 covers 9 bases. Per the germline V gene, CDR1 is SGHKS and CDR2 is YYEKEE (reference sequence). There are 16 residues in the CDR3. J gave up 2 bases and V 0 bases, and 6 bases lay outside the gene matches.

As for this clonotype: Given a much more abundant clone one base away, this may be a read error. The chain recombines TRBV20-1 with TRBJ1-1; D uncertain. The CDR3 is made up of 13 amino acids. Per the germline V gene, CDR1 is DFQATT and CDR2 is SNEGSKA (reference sequence). Trimming cost V 5 bases and J 5 bases, with 15 bases left between them. CDR3 nucleotides: TGCAGTGCTTCTATGTTTACGGGTACTGAAGCTTTCTTT. It encodes CSASMFTGTEAFF.

This clonotype was recorded many times. J is TRBJ1-5 and V is TRBV6-2 or TRBV6-3; perhaps TRBD1 as D (5 bases). Trimming shortened V by 5 bases and J by 6 bases, and 11 bases separated the two germline ends. The CDR3 has 13 amino acids. Germline CDR1 MNHEY, CDR2 SVGEGT. The CDR3 protein is CASSSPGGQPQHF. The CDR3 region has the DNA TGTGCCAGCAGTAGCCCCGGGGGTCAGCCCCAGCATTTT.

This clonotype was recorded at least ten times. The chain joins TRBV9 to TRBJ2-1; D is unclear. CDR3 length: 13 residues. In germline, CDR1 is SGDLS, CDR2 YYNGEE. V was pared by 3 bases and J by 6 bases, with 10 bases between. The CDR3 nucleotides are TGTGCCAGCAGCGGGGTGGACCCCAATGAGCAGTTCTTC. It codes for CASSGVDPNEQFF.

This clonotype was recorded at least ten times. The chain carries TRBV27 and TRBJ1-2; D may be TRBD1 (5 bases). The CDR3 extends over 13 amino acids. The V and J ends lost 2 bases and 4 bases respectively, with 8 bases between them. The V gene's germline CDR1 is MNHEY and CDR2 SMNVEV (reference sequence). The CDR3 spells CASSLQGGYGYTF. The CDR3 DNA is TGTGCCAGCAGTTTACAGGGAGGCTATGGCTACACCTTC.

There are a few counts of this clonotype. This sequence joins TRBV6-6 and TRBJ1-3, with TRBD1 identical over 10 bases. Germline trimming cut 10 bases from V and 4 bases from J; bases unmatched to any gene: 7. Germline V gene sequence: CDR1 MNHNY, CDR2 SVGAGI (reference sequence). The CDR3 is 14 residues long. CDR3 in amino acids: CATSGQGRGNTIYF. The CDR3 DNA sequence: TGTGCCACCTCGGGACAGGGGAGAGGAAACACCATATATTTT.

In this sample, this clonotype turned up a few times. CDR3 in DNA: TGTGCCAGCAGTTACCAAACCGGGACAGGGTACTCTGGGGCCAACGTCCTGACTTTC. Its protein is CASSYQTGTGYSGANVLTF. The gene calls are TRBV6-2 or TRBV6-3 and TRBJ2-6; 9 nucleotides agree with TRBD1. The V gene's germline CDR1 is MNHEY and CDR2 SVGEGT. V lost 2 bases and J lost 0; bases outside the gene matches: 8. This CDR3 has 19 residues.

In this sample, this clonotype turned up many times. In nucleotides, the CDR3 is TGTGCCAGCACCACAACCGGGGCGAACACTGAAGCTTTCTTT. Translated, it gives CASTTTGANTEAFF. The chain employs TRBV6-5 and TRBJ1-1; a weak D match, TRBD1 (5 bases). Per the germline V gene, CDR1 is MNHEY and CDR2 is SVGAGI. Trimming stripped 7 bases from V and 1 base from J, with 13 bases between. The CDR3 runs to 14 residues.

Details on this clonotype: A single base separates this from a much larger clone, so it may be a read error. This CDR3 is missing its conserved last phenylalanine or tryptophan, likely due to a read error. This chain joins TRBV6-2 or TRBV6-3 and TRBJ2-3; D not certain. The CDR3 is made up of 13 amino acids. Germline V gives CDR1 MNHEY, CDR2 SVGEGT. Trimming took 4 bases from V and 4 from J, leaving 9 bases between them. The DNA for the CDR3 is TGTGCCAGCAGTTCGTACGCGGCAGATACGCAGTATTCT. Translation: CASSSYAADTQYS.

This clonotype appeared many times. J is TRBJ1-2 and V is TRBV5-1; 11 nucleotides line up with TRBD1. This CDR3 has 15 residues. Per the germline V gene, CDR1 is SGHRS and CDR2 is YFSETQ. V lost 0 bases to trimming and J lost 6 bases; unmatched junction nucleotides: 4. This CDR3 is CASSLGTGGADGYTF. CDR3 coding DNA: TGCGCCAGCAGCTTGGGGACAGGGGGCGCGGATGGCTACACCTTC.

This clonotype showed up just a few times. The chain employs TRBV2 and TRBJ1-4; D is possibly TRBD1 (6 bases). The CDR3 is 16 residues long. The V end was cut by 0 bases, the J end by 0 bases, with 8 bases between. Per germline, CDR1 SNHLY and CDR2 FYNNEI. The CDR3 is CASSEAWTATNEKLFF. Written as DNA, the CDR3 is TGTGCCAGCAGTGAAGCCTGGACAGCAACTAATGAAAAACTGTTTTTT.

This clonotype was counted at least ten times. The chain couples TRBV6-2 or TRBV6-3 to TRBJ2-2; D ambiguous. Trimming took off 9 bases at V and 0 bases at J, with 14 bases between the two ends. CDR3 size: 15 residues. The germline CDR1 and CDR2 sequences are MNHEY and SVGEGT. The CDR3 coding sequence is TGTGCCAGTCAATTCGCAGGATCGAACACCGGGGAGCTGTTTTTT. Its protein product is CASQFAGSNTGELFF.

The rearrangement links TRBV18 to TRBJ2-7; TRBD1 is a possible D gene (5 bases). Germline values: CDR1 KGHSH, CDR2 LQKENI. V was pared by 3 bases and J by 0 bases, with 21 bases between. This CDR3 is 18 amino acids long. In DNA, the CDR3 is TGTGCCAGCTCACCCCGGCACCAGGGTCTTTATAGCTCCTACGAGCAGTACTTC. Translating it yields CASSPRHQGLYSSYEQYF.